This is a list of T cell receptor beta chains from one sample in a study of shared clonotypes between healthy human individuals. Some clones are missing from TCRdb's copy, which holds only in-frame ones; the method was immunoSEQ multiplex PCR. The sample contains roughly 2,000,000 clones, just over 90% of which appear only once. The sample comprised naive CD8+ T cells from PBMCs. All receptors derive from a young man in good health. Some clones in this sample may be carry-over from other donors' samples. Each CDR3 is given with its conserved first and last residue. A D gene is named only where the DNA matches it firmly. Where a row states a size, it is once, few, many or the class of an expanded clone; other rows omit it.

j_call: TRBJ1-1; d_call: NA; clone_size: NA; v_call: TRBV9; cdr3_aa: CASSADGDTEAFF; cdr3_nt: TGTGCCAGCAGCGCGGACGGGGACACTGAAGCTTTCTTT
j_call: TRBJ1-1; d_call: NA; clone_size: few; v_call: TRBV29-1; cdr3_aa: CSVALIGGMNTEAFF; cdr3_nt: TGCAGCGTTGCCCTAATTGGGGGCATGAACACTGAAGCTTTCTTT
j_call: TRBJ2-7; d_call: TRBD2; clone_size: NA; v_call: TRBV27; cdr3_aa: CAIGAVGQAGVREQYF; cdr3_nt: TGTGCCATCGGGGCGGTTGGGCAAGCGGGAGTGCGCGAGCAGTACTTC
j_call: TRBJ1-1; d_call: NA; clone_size: NA; v_call: TRBV11-2; cdr3_aa: CASSLGGRVEAFF; cdr3_nt: TGTGCCAGCAGCTTAGGCGGGCGGGTCGAAGCTTTCTTT
j_call: TRBJ1-2; d_call: NA; clone_size: NA; v_call: TRBV6-1; cdr3_aa: CASSEARNGYTF; cdr3_nt: TGTGCCAGCAGTGAAGCTCGAAATGGCTACACCTTC
j_call: TRBJ2-5; d_call: NA; clone_size: NA; v_call: TRBV7-2; cdr3_aa: CASYSSQGEKETQYF; cdr3_nt: TGTGCCAGCTACTCGTCACAGGGAGAGAAAGAGACCCAGTACTTC
j_call: TRBJ2-7; d_call: TRBD2; clone_size: NA; v_call: TRBV10-3; cdr3_aa: CATGLAGAYEQYF; cdr3_nt: TGTGCCACGGGACTAGCGGGAGCCTACGAGCAGTACTTC
j_call: TRBJ2-3; d_call: TRBD2; clone_size: NA; v_call: TRBV28; cdr3_aa: CASRQRLAGWTDTQYF; cdr3_nt: TGTGCCAGCAGGCAGCGACTAGCGGGATGGACAGATACGCAGTATTTT
j_call: TRBJ1-5; d_call: NA; clone_size: few; v_call: TRBV27; cdr3_aa: CASSTSQSGQNSNQPQHF; cdr3_nt: TGTGCCAGCAGTACCTCCCAATCAGGACAAAATAGCAATCAGCCCCAGCATTTT
j_call: TRBJ2-5; d_call: TRBD1; clone_size: NA; v_call: TRBV5-6; cdr3_aa: CASSTYRGLGETQYF; cdr3_nt: TGTGCCAGCTCGACCTACAGGGGGCTGGGGGAGACCCAGTACTTC
j_call: TRBJ1-1; d_call: NA; clone_size: NA; v_call: TRBV5-1; cdr3_aa: CASSFQTEAFF; cdr3_nt: TGCGCCAGCAGCTTTCAAACTGAAGCTTTCTTT
j_call: TRBJ1-2; d_call: NA; clone_size: once; v_call: TRBV28; cdr3_aa: CASRGGRGDGYTF; cdr3_nt: TGTGCCAGCAGAGGGGGTAGGGGGGATGGCTACACCTTC
j_call: TRBJ1-3; d_call: NA; clone_size: NA; v_call: TRBV4-1; cdr3_aa: CASSQIGGDRLTRNTIYF; cdr3_nt: TGCGCCAGCAGCCAAATAGGAGGGGACCGCCTTACTAGAAACACCATATATTTT
j_call: TRBJ2-5; d_call: NA; clone_size: few; v_call: TRBV7-9; cdr3_aa: CASSLYGETQYF; cdr3_nt: TGTGCCAGCAGCTTATATGGGGAGACCCAGTACTTC
j_call: TRBJ2-7; d_call: TRBD2; clone_size: NA; v_call: TRBV14; cdr3_aa: CASSQVSLAGVLGEQYF; cdr3_nt: TGTGCCAGCAGCCAAGTTTCCCTAGCGGGAGTACTGGGCGAGCAGTACTTC
j_call: TRBJ1-2; d_call: TRBD1; clone_size: once; v_call: TRBV28; cdr3_aa: CASSFRQGAYTF; cdr3_nt: TGTGCCAGCAGTTTTCGTCAGGGGGCGTACACCTTC
j_call: TRBJ2-7; d_call: NA; clone_size: NA; v_call: TRBV28; cdr3_aa: CASSLFTTRTYEQYF; cdr3_nt: TGTGCCAGCAGTTTATTCACTACGAGGACCTACGAGCAGTACTTC
j_call: TRBJ2-2; d_call: NA; clone_size: once; v_call: TRBV7-2; cdr3_aa: CASSLAVAGRGELFF; cdr3_nt: TGTGCCAGCAGCTTAGCGGTCGCGGGTCGCGGGGAGCTGTTTTTT
j_call: TRBJ1-4; d_call: NA; clone_size: NA; v_call: TRBV9; cdr3_aa: CASNEWGTTNEKLFF; cdr3_nt: TGTGCCAGCAACGAATGGGGTACGACTAATGAAAAACTGTTTTTT
j_call: TRBJ2-7; d_call: NA; clone_size: NA; v_call: TRBV19; cdr3_aa: CASSMTGHSPYEQYF; cdr3_nt: TGTGCCAGTAGTATGACGGGACACTCACCCTACGAGCAGTACTTC